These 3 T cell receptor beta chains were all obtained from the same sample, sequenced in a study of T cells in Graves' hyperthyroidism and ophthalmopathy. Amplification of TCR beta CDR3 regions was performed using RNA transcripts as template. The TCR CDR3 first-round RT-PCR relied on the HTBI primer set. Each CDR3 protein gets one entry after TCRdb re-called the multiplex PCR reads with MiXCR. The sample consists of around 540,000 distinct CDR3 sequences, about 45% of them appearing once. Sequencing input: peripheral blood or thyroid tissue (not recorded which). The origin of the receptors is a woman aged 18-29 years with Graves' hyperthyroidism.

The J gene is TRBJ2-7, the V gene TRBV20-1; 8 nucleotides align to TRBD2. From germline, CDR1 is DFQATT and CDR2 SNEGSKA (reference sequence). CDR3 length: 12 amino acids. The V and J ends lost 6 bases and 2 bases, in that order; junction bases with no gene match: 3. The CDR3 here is CSAPGLAYEQYF. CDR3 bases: TGCAGTGCCCCGGGACTAGCCTACGAGCAGTACTTC.

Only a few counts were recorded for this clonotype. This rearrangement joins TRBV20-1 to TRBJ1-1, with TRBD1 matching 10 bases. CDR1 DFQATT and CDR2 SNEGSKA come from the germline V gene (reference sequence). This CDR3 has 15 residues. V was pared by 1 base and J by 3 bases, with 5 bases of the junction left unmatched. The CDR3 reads CSARGGQGEYTEAFF. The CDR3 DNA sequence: TGCAGTGCTAGAGGTGGACAGGGGGAGTACACTGAAGCTTTCTTT.

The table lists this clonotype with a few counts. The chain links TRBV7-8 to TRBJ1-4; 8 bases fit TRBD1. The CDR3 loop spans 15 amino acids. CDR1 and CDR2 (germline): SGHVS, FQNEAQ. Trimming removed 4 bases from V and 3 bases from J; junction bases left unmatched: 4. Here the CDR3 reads CASSYGTGPNEKLFF. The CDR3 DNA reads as TGTGCCAGCAGCTATGGGACAGGCCCTAATGAAAAACTGTTTTTT.